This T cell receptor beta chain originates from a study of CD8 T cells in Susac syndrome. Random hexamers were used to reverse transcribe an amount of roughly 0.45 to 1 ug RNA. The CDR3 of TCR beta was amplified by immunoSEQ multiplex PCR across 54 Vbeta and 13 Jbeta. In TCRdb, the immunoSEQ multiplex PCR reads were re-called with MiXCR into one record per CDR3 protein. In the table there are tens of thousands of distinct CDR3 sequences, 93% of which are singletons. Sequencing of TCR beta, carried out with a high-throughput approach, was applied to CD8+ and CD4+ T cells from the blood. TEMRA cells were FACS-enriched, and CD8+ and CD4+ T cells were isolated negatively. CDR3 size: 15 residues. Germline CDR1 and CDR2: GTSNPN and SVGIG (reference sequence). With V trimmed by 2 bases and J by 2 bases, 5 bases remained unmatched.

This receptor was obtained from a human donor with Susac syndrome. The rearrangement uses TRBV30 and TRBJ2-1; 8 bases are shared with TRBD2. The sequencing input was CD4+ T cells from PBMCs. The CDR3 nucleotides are TGTGCCTGGAGTCCCGGGGGGGGCCCCTACAATGAGCAGTTCTTC. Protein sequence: CAWSPGGGPYNEQFF.